The rows below give T cell receptor beta chains drawn from one sample of a study of OX40 agonist ivuxolimab in advanced cancers. Profiled with immunoSEQ multiplex PCR; TCRdb holds only in-frame clones, not every one. The repertoire includes more than 45,000 clones, around 90% of them detected once, and around 19% sits in the top ten. The sequenced sample was CD4+ or CD8+ T cells sorted from blood, obtained in a trial of the OX40 agonist ivuxolimab. The receptors stem from an adult with an advanced solid tumor such as melanoma, head and neck, liver or kidney cancer. The conserved cysteine and the conserved F or W are not part of the CDR3 here. Expanded clones get a size class; other rows say once, few or many, or leave the size out.

size | J | V | CDR3
. | TRBJ2-1 | TRBV9 | ASSGGTSGYNEQF
. | TRBJ2-1 | TRBV4-1 | ASSPSGAVEQF
. | TRBJ1-2 | TRBV5-8 | ASSLSSVKPYGYT
. | TRBJ2-1 | TRBV2 | ASTGLAGPRGNEQF
few | TRBJ2-7 | TRBV4-2 | ASSQDGRAYEQY
. | TRBJ2-7 | TRBV13 | ASSFSPPHEQY
. | TRBJ2-2 | TRBV2 | ASTWTSGSGELF
. | TRBJ1-2 | TRBV9 | ASTGTGGVLGYGYT
. | TRBJ2-7 | TRBV13 | ASSLGQGAYEQY
. | . | TRBV5-4 | ASSPWDLSSYEQY